This TCR beta chain was observed in a study of shared clonotypes between healthy human individuals. The assay was immunoSEQ multiplex PCR, and TCRdb's table has in-frame clones only and misses some. Here the sample spans over a million clones, 98% to 99% being singletons. Germline V gene data show CDR1 as MNHNY and CDR2 as SVGAGI (reference sequence). Between the trimmed V and J ends, which lost 5 bases and 8 bases, there was a span of 16 bases. The CDR3 covers 14 residues. A CD45RA-negative memory subset and a CD45RA+ naive subset were separated from the CD4+ cells. The chain joins TRBV6-6 to TRBJ2-1, with a possible D match to TRBD2 (6 bases). The sequenced material came from naive CD4+ T cells sorted from blood. Subset specified: CD45RA+ positively selected. This clonotype originated in a man aged 25-45 years in good health. The CDR3 sequence: CASSGTSRVDEQFF. The CDR3 DNA reads TGTGCCAGCAGTGGAACTAGCCGGGTGGATGAGCAGTTCTTC.